This T cell receptor beta chain was identified during a study of cytomegalovirus exposure and HLA in healthy donors. Study summary: Findings of an earlier analysis included some 120 million unique TCR beta sequences from 190 million or so T cells.

On this clone: Its specificity is not known.

Study-wide findings and caveats: Several top significant clusters appeared, in a later analysis, to be linked to common viral pathogens.

The PCR used 60 Vbeta and 13 Jbeta primers. The protocol was immunoSEQ multiplex PCR, while the TCRdb copy is restricted to in-frame clones and leaves out a portion. The profile covers roughly 70,000 clones, with around 69% appearing a single time and over 9.5% taken by the ten largest. The CDR3 runs to 13 residues. Germline V gene data show CDR1 as SGHTA and CDR2 as FQGTGA. Trimming cost V 6 bases and J 10 bases; bases outside gene matches: 6. The source is a human donor in good health. The sequencing input was PBMCs. J is TRBJ1-3 and V is TRBV7-3; 10 nucleotides agree with TRBD1. CDR3 loop: CASSPDRGETIYF. As DNA, the CDR3 is TGTGCCAGCAGTCCGGACAGGGGGGAAACCATATATTTT. The complete variable domain, with remaining parts taken from reference TRBV7-3 and TRBJ1-3, reads GAGVSQTPSNKVTEKGKYVELRCDPISGHTALYWYRQSLGQGPEFLIYFQGTGAADDSGLPNDRFFAVRPEGSVSTLKIQRTERGDSAVYLCASSPDRGETIYFGEGSWLTVV.